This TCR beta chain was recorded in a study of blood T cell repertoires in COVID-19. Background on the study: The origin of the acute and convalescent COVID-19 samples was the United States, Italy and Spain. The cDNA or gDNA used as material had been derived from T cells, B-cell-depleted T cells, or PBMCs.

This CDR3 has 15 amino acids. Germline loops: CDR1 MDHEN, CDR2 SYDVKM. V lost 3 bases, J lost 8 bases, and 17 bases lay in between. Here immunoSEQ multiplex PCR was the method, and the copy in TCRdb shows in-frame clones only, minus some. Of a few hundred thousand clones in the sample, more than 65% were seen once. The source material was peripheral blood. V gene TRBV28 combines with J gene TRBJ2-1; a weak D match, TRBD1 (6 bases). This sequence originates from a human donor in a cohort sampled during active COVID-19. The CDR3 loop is CASSLFGGPRYEQFF. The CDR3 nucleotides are TGTGCCAGCAGTTTGTTTGGGGGCCCCAGGTATGAGCAGTTCTTC.